This T cell receptor beta chain was identified in a study of vaccination effects on CD4 cells after COVID-19. Study in general: Before any sequencing was done, the ViraFEST assay used viral peptide pools to expand antigen-specific CD4+ T cells.

The table lists this clone with a few counts. Its antigen is unknown. Method: immunoSEQ multiplex PCR; TCRdb's copy keeps in-frame clones and lacks some. The sample lists under 40,000 clones; roughly 75% were seen once. Cells that had been cultured for less than 13 days were the source of isolated CD4+ T cells. The person was diagnosed with PCR-confirmed SARS-CoV-2 infection between March and December 2020. Participants were given two doses of BNT162b2 or mRNA-1273 vaccine. Trimming at V came to 1 base and at J to 0 bases, leaving 9 bases not matched to a gene. Germline assignment: CDR1 LGHDT and CDR2 YNNKEL (reference sequence). The CDR3 is 17 residues long.

This specimen consisted of CD4+ T cells from PBMCs cultured without peptide, obtained after COVID-19 vaccination. The gene calls are TRBV3-1 (or the pseudogene TRBV3-2) and TRBJ2-7, with 7 bases that match TRBD2. This sequence was found in a human donor who had a prior SARS-CoV-2 infection. CDR3 sequence reads: CASSQVLGGGSSYEQYF. The CDR3 DNA sequence: TGTGCCAGCAGCCAAGTCCTTGGCGGGGGAAGCTCCTACGAGCAGTACTTC.